This is a list of T cell receptor beta chains from one sample in a study of glioma-infiltrating T cells after dendritic cell vaccination. Measured with immunoSEQ multiplex PCR; TCRdb has only the in-frame clones, and not every one. This table holds tens of thousands of clones, roughly 87% found once. The sequenced sample was blood, obtained after dendritic cell vaccination. These receptors all stem from a human donor with glioblastoma. Each CDR3 is given with its conserved first and last residue. D genes are given only for firm matches. Clone size is given for some rows only: seen once, a few or many times, or a class if the clone is expanded.

>TRBJ1-2|NA|TRBV29-1|few
TGCAGCGCGGGTAAAGGGGACTTTGGCTACACCTTC
CSAGKGDFGYTF
>TRBJ1-5|NA|TRBV19|few
TGTGCCAGTAGCACAGGGTCATGGCAGCCCCAGCATTTT
CASSTGSWQPQHF
>TRBJ1-1|TRBD1|TRBV5-1|NA
TGCGCCAGCAGCTTCACAGGGGACACTGAAGCTTTCTTT
CASSFTGDTEAFF
>TRBJ1-1|NA|TRBV20-1|NA
TGCAGTGGACTGAAGAACACTGAAGCTTTCTTT
CSGLKNTEAFF
>TRBJ2-7|TRBD2|TRBV29-1|NA
TGCAGCGCCAGACTAGCCAAGACCTACGAGCAGTACTTC
CSARLAKTYEQYF
>TRBJ1-4|TRBD1|TRBV5-6|NA
TGTGCCAGCAGGCACCGACAGGGTAGTGAAAAACTGTTTTTT
CASRHRQGSEKLFF
>TRBJ2-7|TRBD1|TRBV6-1|NA
TGTGCCAGCAAGAAACAGGGGGTCCAGCAGTACTTC
CASKKQGVQQYF
>TRBJ2-3|TRBD2|TRBV19|NA
TGTGCCAGTACCAATACCCGGCGGGGGGCGTTCCAAGATACGCAGTATTTT
CASTNTRRGAFQDTQYF
>TRBJ2-7|NA|TRBV7-8|NA
TGTGCCAGCAGCCGCGGACAGTCGAGAGGCGAGCAGTACTTC
CASSRGQSRGEQYF
>TRBJ1-1|TRBD1|TRBV7-2|NA
TGTGCCAGCAGCCCGGACAGGGCTAATGCTGAAGCTTTCTTT
CASSPDRANAEAFF
>TRBJ2-1|TRBD2|TRBV7-8|NA
TGTGCCAGCAGCTTAGCCCGCCTAGCGGGGGGGCTTGAGCAGTTCTTC
CASSLARLAGGLEQFF
>TRBJ1-6|NA|TRBV25-1|NA
TGTGCCAGCAGTGAAGTGGGGGCAGGGATAATTGGTTCACCCCTCCACTTT
CASSEVGAGIIGSPLHF
>TRBJ2-2|NA|TRBV7-2|NA
TGTGCCAGCAGCTCCCAGGGGAGCGGGGAGCTGTTTTTT
CASSSQGSGELFF
>TRBJ2-7|TRBD1|TRBV9|NA
TGTGCCAGCAGCGTAGCGCGGGACAGGCCCTCCTACGAGCAGTACTTC
CASSVARDRPSYEQYF
>TRBJ1-1|TRBD1|TRBV27|NA
TGTGCCAGCAGTTTAGAGAAGGGGGCTTCGCGCACTGAAGCTTTCTTT
CASSLEKGASRTEAFF
>TRBJ2-1|TRBD1|TRBV27|few
TGTGCCAGCAGTTCTGCCCGGACAGGGGGTTTCGATGAGCAGTTCTTC
CASSSARTGGFDEQFF
>TRBJ2-1|TRBD2|TRBV2|few
TGTGCCAGCAGTGACGAACTAGCGGGGGGCCATGAGCAGTTCTTC
CASSDELAGGHEQFF
>TRBJ2-5|TRBD2|TRBV14|NA
TGTGCCAGCAGCCAAGGTCAAGAGCGGGGGTACCAAGAGACCCAGTACTTC
CASSQGQERGYQETQYF
>TRBJ2-2|TRBD1|TRBV6-1|NA
TGTGCCAGCAATGAGGACAGGGGGAACACCGGGGAGCTGTTTTTT
CASNEDRGNTGELFF
>TRBJ2-2|TRBD2|TRBV9|NA
TGTGCCAGCAGCGCCCGGGGGGGCGACACCGGGGAGCTGTTTTTT
CASSARGGDTGELFF
>TRBJ1-4|TRBD1|TRBV7-2|NA
TGTGCCAGCAGTCCAGGGGGCAATGAAAAACTGTTTTTT
CASSPGGNEKLFF
>TRBJ1-2|TRBD1|TRBV5-1|NA
TGCGCCAGCAGCCTTTCGGACAGGACGAACTATGGCTACACCTTC
CASSLSDRTNYGYTF
>TRBJ2-7|NA|TRBV15|few
TGTGCCACCAGCGGCGACATGAACTACGAGCAGTACTTC
CATSGDMNYEQYF
>TRBJ1-2|NA|TRBV7-9|NA
TGTGCCAGCAGCCAGGGGACGACTCTTAATGGCTACACCTTC
CASSQGTTLNGYTF
>TRBJ2-7|TRBD2|TRBV10-3|NA
TGTGCCATCAGCGTCGAAGCGGGAGAGCGGTACTTC
CAISVEAGERYF
>TRBJ1-1|NA|TRBV11-3|NA
TGTGCCAGCAGCTTACGGAACACTGAAGCTTTCTTT
CASSLRNTEAFF
>TRBJ1-1|NA|TRBV18|NA
TGTGCCAGCTCACCATTACAGGGGAACACTGAAGCTTTCTTT
CASSPLQGNTEAFF
>TRBJ2-3|NA|TRBV4-2|NA
TGTGCCAGCAGCCCAGAGGGGGGTACTAGCACAGATACGCAGTATTTT
CASSPEGGTSTDTQYF
>TRBJ1-2|NA|TRBV5-1|NA
TGCGCCAGCAGCTGGGCCCCGGAGGCAAACTATGGCTACACCTTC
CASSWAPEANYGYTF
>TRBJ1-3|TRBD1|TRBV5-3|NA
TGTGCCAGAAGCTTGAGACAGGGGAATGGAAACACCATATATTTT
CARSLRQGNGNTIYF
>TRBJ1-2|TRBD1|TRBV4-3|NA
TGCGCCAGCAGCCAAGATCGGGACAGGGCCTATGGCTACACCTTC
CASSQDRDRAYGYTF
>TRBJ2-2|TRBD2|TRBV19|once
TGTGCCACCACCCAGGTTGGACTAGCGGGGGGGAACACCGGGGAGCTGTTTTTT
CATTQVGLAGGNTGELFF
>TRBJ2-5|NA|TRBV5-6|NA
TGTGCCAGCAGCGAACGTATGAGGGGGGGTGGGACCCAGTACTTC
CASSERMRGGGTQYF
>TRBJ2-1|NA|TRBV5-4|NA
TGTGCCAGCACCCTTAAGGCAGGGACTTACAATGAGCAGTTCTTC
CASTLKAGTYNEQFF
>TRBJ2-7|NA|TRBV2|once
TGTGCCAGCAGTAGGTGGGGAGGCGAAACGTTCTCCTACGAGCAGTACTTC
CASSRWGGETFSYEQYF
>TRBJ2-2|NA|TRBV7-2|NA
TGTGCCAGCAGCTCTGCAATTTTTGGGGCCACCGGGGAGCTGTTTTTT
CASSSAIFGATGELFF
>TRBJ2-1|TRBD1|TRBV27|NA
TGTGCCAGCAGTTTAACAGGGGTGTACAATGAGCAGTTCTTC
CASSLTGVYNEQFF
>TRBJ1-2|NA|TRBV13|NA
TGTGCCAGCAGCCCAGGAGGGTCTGGCTACACCTTC
CASSPGGSGYTF
>TRBJ2-3|NA|TRBV7-9|NA
TGTGCCAGCAGTCGGGGGGCCACAGATACGCAGTATTTT
CASSRGATDTQYF
>TRBJ1-2|TRBD1|TRBV5-1|NA
TGCGCCAGCAGCGGGTGGCGGACAGGGGCAGCCGGCTACACCTTC
CASSGWRTGAAGYTF
>TRBJ1-2|TRBD1|TRBV7-9|NA
TGTGCCAGCAGCGTCAATGCGGGACAGTTCTATGGCTACACCTTC
CASSVNAGQFYGYTF
>TRBJ1-2|TRBD1|TRBV5-1|NA
TGCGCCAGCAGCCCAGGGACAGGGGGCGCTGGGGACTATGGCTACACCTTC
CASSPGTGGAGDYGYTF
>TRBJ2-5|NA|TRBV7-2|NA
TGTGCCAGCAGCTTACGCCGGCAAGAGACCCAGTACTTC
CASSLRRQETQYF
>TRBJ2-7|TRBD2|TRBV6-6|few
TGTGCCAGCAGATTTAGCGGGGGGTCCTCCTACGAGCAGTACTTC
CASRFSGGSSYEQYF
>TRBJ2-1|NA|TRBV14|NA
TGTGCCAGCAGCCAAGTTAGTAGCTTGGGCAATGAGCAGTTCTTC
CASSQVSSLGNEQFF
>TRBJ2-7|NA|TRBV6-1|NA
TGTGCCAGCAGTGAAGCGCGCCACAGCTCCTACGAGCAGTACTTC
CASSEARHSSYEQYF
>TRBJ2-7|TRBD2|TRBV6-1|NA
TGTGCCAGCAGCCACGGGGGGAGTCCCTACGAGCAGTACTTC
CASSHGGSPYEQYF
>TRBJ1-2|NA|TRBV6-6|NA
TGTGCCAGCAGTTCCGGGGGAAAAGGCTACACCTTC
CASSSGGKGYTF
>TRBJ2-7|NA|TRBV27|NA
TGTGCCAGCAGTTTCGGGGGAGGAGACTACGAGCAGTACTTC
CASSFGGGDYEQYF
>TRBJ2-1|NA|TRBV19|NA
TGTGCCAGTAGTAGTCAGTCCGAAGATGAGCAGTTCTTC
CASSSQSEDEQFF
>TRBJ1-1|NA|TRBV2|NA
TGTGCCAGCCGCTTGGACGGGGTCATGAACACTGAAGCTTTCTTT
CASRLDGVMNTEAFF
>TRBJ2-1|TRBD2|TRBV4-2|NA
TGTGCCAGCAGCCAAGGAACTAGCGGGGGCGGGGATGAGCAGTTCTTC
CASSQGTSGGGDEQFF
>TRBJ1-3|NA|TRBV7-9|NA
TGTGCCAGCAGCTTAGCGGGCCAGCTTGGTGGAAACACCATATATTTT
CASSLAGQLGGNTIYF
>TRBJ1-2|NA|TRBV6-4|NA
TGTGCCAGCAGTGACCCCGGGTCAGCTTATGATGGCTACACCTTC
CASSDPGSAYDGYTF
>TRBJ1-5|NA|TRBV27|NA
TGTGCCAGCAGTTTAGATCGGCCAGCGAATCAGCCCCAGCATTTT
CASSLDRPANQPQHF
>TRBJ2-7|NA|TRBV7-2|NA
TGTGCCAGCAGCTTAGCGGGACACTACTACGAGCAGTACTTC
CASSLAGHYYEQYF
>TRBJ2-3|TRBD1|TRBV7-9|NA
TGTGCCAGCAGGCCGACAGGGGAAAGCACAGATACGCAGTATTTT
CASRPTGESTDTQYF
>TRBJ2-2|NA|TRBV5-6|few
TGTGCCAGCAGCCCGGACTATGACACCGGGGAGCTGTTTTTT
CASSPDYDTGELFF
>TRBJ1-1|NA|TRBV4-3|NA
TGCGCCAGCAGCCAAGATTACAGGACCTTGAACACTGAAGCTTTCTTT
CASSQDYRTLNTEAFF